Following are 15 T cell receptor beta chains from one sample sequenced in a study of cytomegalovirus exposure and HLA in healthy donors. Here immunoSEQ multiplex PCR was the method, and the copy in TCRdb shows in-frame clones only, minus some. The data contain tens of thousands of clones, 85% to 95% of them seen just once; the ten biggest clones take up 5.8%. Sequencing used PBMCs. The source is a woman in her late teens or twenties in good health and CMV-seropositive.

CDR3 in DNA: TGCGCCAGCAGCCCCCCTGGGACTAGCGGGGGGCCGGACTACAATGAGCAGTTCTTC. Its translation is CASSPPGTSGGPDYNEQFF. V usage is TRBV5-1 and J usage is TRBJ2-1, with 15 bases aligning to TRBD2. CDR1 and CDR2 from the germline V gene are SGHRS and YFSETQ. The junction had 11 bases not matched to a gene; V was cut back by 4 bases and J by 3 bases. This CDR3 contains 19 residues.

The V gene is TRBV19, the J gene TRBJ1-4; 7 bases match TRBD1. Germline CDR1 reads LNHDA; CDR2 reads SQIVND (reference sequence). This CDR3 comprises 14 residues. The J segment lost 14 bases and the V segment lost 4 bases, leaving 13 bases of the junction unmatched. The DNA of the CDR3 is TGTGCCAGTAGTAACCAGGGGGGAACAGGAGTGCTGTTTTTT. This encodes CASSNQGGTGVLFF.

The V call is TRBV7-6, the J call TRBJ2-6, with D uncertain. This CDR3 has 17 residues. Germline V gene data show CDR1 as SGHVS and CDR2 as FNYEAQ. Trimming cost V 5 bases and J 2 bases, with 16 bases left between them. The CDR3 DNA is TGTGCCAGCAGCGAGGCCCCCCATTTGGCTGGGGCCAACGTCCTGACTTTC. Its protein product is CASSEAPHLAGANVLTF.

The J gene is TRBJ2-4, the V gene TRBV2, with a possible D match to TRBD1 (5 bases). This CDR3 contains 10 residues. Per germline, CDR1 SNHLY and CDR2 FYNNEI. V was clipped by 2 bases and J by 16 bases, with 9 bases between them. The CDR3 protein is CASSEQGTYF. The CDR3 region has the DNA TGTGCCAGCAGTGAACAGGGCACCTACTTC. Full variable domain (rest looked up from reference TRBV2 and TRBJ2-4): EPEVTQTPSHQVTQMGQEVILRCVPISNHLYFYWYRQILGQKVEFLVSFYNNEISEKSEIFDDQFSVERPDGSNFTLKIRSTKLEDSAMYFCASSEQGTYFGAGTRLSVL.

This clone was detected only once. This chain connects TRBV7-3 to TRBJ2-2; tentative D call: TRBD1 (5 bases). This CDR3 is built from 14 residues. Trimming took 1 base from V and 4 from J, leaving 7 bases between them. The germline gives CDR1 SGHTA, CDR2 FQGTGA. CDR3 sequence: CASSLSRGTGELFF. The CDR3 DNA sequence: TGTGCCAGCAGCTTAAGTAGGGGCACCGGGGAGCTGTTTTTT.

The V and J genes are TRBV30 and TRBJ1-1; D is perhaps TRBD1 (5 bases). Trimming stripped 2 bases from V and 0 bases from J, with 7 bases between. Germline CDR1 GTSNPN, CDR2 SVGIG (reference sequence). The CDR3 sequence is 13 residues long. The chain's CDR3 is CAWSPRVNTEAFF. The DNA for the CDR3 is TGTGCCTGGAGTCCCAGGGTGAACACTGAAGCTTTCTTT.

The chain recombines TRBV19 with TRBJ2-1; D not resolved. In germline, CDR1 is LNHDA, CDR2 SQIVND (reference sequence). V lost 7 bases to trimming and J lost 7 bases, with 14 bases between them. CDR3 size: 13 residues. The CDR3 protein is CASTRHPANEQFF. In nucleotides, the CDR3 is TGTGCCAGTACCCGGCACCCAGCGAATGAGCAGTTCTTC.

The chain recombines TRBV4-1 with TRBJ1-4; tentatively, D is TRBD1 (5 bases). Germline assignment: CDR1 MGHRA and CDR2 YSYEKL. CDR3 length: 17 residues. V lost 4 bases, J lost 1 base, and 16 bases lay in between. The CDR3 DNA is TGCGCCAGCAGCCTCACCCCGGGAGGGGAAACTAATGAAAAACTGTTTTTT. This sequence encodes CASSLTPGGETNEKLFF.

J is TRBJ2-7 and V is TRBV27; 8 nucleotides agree with TRBD2. CDR3 length: 15 amino acids. V lost 4 bases and J lost 0; bases outside the gene matches: 5. Germline CDR1 is MNHEY and CDR2 is SMNVEV (reference sequence). The chain's CDR3 is CASSSIAGSSYEQYF. As DNA, the CDR3 is TGTGCCAGCAGTTCTATAGCGGGATCCTCCTACGAGCAGTACTTC.

Comment on this clone: This CDR3 is also generated by other DNA sequences in the sample. The chain is built from TRBV7-9 and TRBJ1-5; D unclear. Germline V gives CDR1 SEHNR, CDR2 FQNEAQ (reference sequence). Trimming shortened V by 3 bases and J by 4 bases, and 7 bases separated the two germline ends. The CDR3 covers 13 residues. CDR3 protein: CASSLGQNQPQHF. The CDR3 region has the DNA TGTGCCAGCAGCTTGGGCCAGAATCAGCCCCAGCATTTT.

The V call is TRBV5-1, the J call TRBJ1-4; no clear D gene. Germline values: CDR1 SGHRS, CDR2 YFSETQ. There are 18 residues in the CDR3. Trimming shortened V by 0 bases and J by 0 bases, and 15 bases separated the two germline ends. CDR3 in amino acids: CASSLEAILFTTNEKLFF. For the CDR3, the DNA is TGCGCCAGCAGCTTGGAAGCTATACTTTTTACAACTAATGAAAAACTGTTTTTT.

This clone has just one count. This chain connects TRBV9 to TRBJ1-2; D is possibly TRBD1 (6 bases). This CDR3 spans 13 amino acids. V lost 0 bases and J 7 bases, leaving 10 bases between the germline ends. CDR1 and CDR2 (germline): SGDLS, YYNGEE. Here the CDR3 reads CASSVEGGAGYTF. The CDR3 DNA reads as TGTGCCAGCAGCGTAGAGGGGGGGGCTGGCTACACCTTC. Together with reference TRBV9 and TRBJ1-2, the CDR3 gives the full variable domain: DSGVTQTPKHLITATGQRVTLRCSPRSGDLSVYWYQQSLDQGLQFLIQYYNGEERAKGNILERFSAQQFPDLHSELNLSSLELGDSALYFCASSVEGGAGYTFGSGTRLTVV.

This clone was observed once. The genes are TRBV29-1 and TRBJ2-1; TRBD2 aligns across 12 bases. Germline V gene lookup returns CDR1 SQVTM and CDR2 ANQGSEA. The CDR3 totals 18 residues. V was clipped by 6 bases and J by 6 bases; unmatched bases: 18. CDR3 in DNA: TGCAGCGTCCCCCCAACCGCCATACTAGCGGGGGGAACCAATGAGCAGTTCTTC. Translated: CSVPPTAILAGGTNEQFF.

The chain has TRBV28 and TRBJ2-1, with D possibly TRBD2 on 6 matching bases. The ends were cut back, 8 bases at V and 10 bases at J, with 15 bases in the middle. This CDR3 contains 12 residues. The germline V gene has CDR1 MDHEN and CDR2 SYDVKM. The CDR3 loop reads CASLGREDEQFF. The CDR3 coding sequence is TGTGCCAGCCTCGGCAGGGAGGACGAGCAGTTCTTC.

The rearrangement uses TRBV11-2 and TRBJ2-4; a possible D gene is TRBD1 (6 bases). CDR1 is SGHAT, CDR2 FQNNGV, per germline. The CDR3 runs 14 residues. V was clipped by 3 bases and J by 6 bases, with 12 bases between them. The CDR3 region is CASSFGEGVNIQYF. The DNA of the CDR3 is TGTGCCAGCAGCTTCGGAGAGGGGGTAAACATTCAGTACTTC.